This entry is about one T cell receptor (beta chain). Antigen unknown. The CDR3 covers 14 residues. CDR1 and CDR2 from the germline V gene are LNHNV and YYDKDF (reference sequence). V was pared by 1 base and J by 7 bases, with 13 bases between. The sample belongs to a study of cytomegalovirus exposure and HLA in healthy donors. Findings and caveats of the study: TCR beta V- and J-gene trimming, according to a later analysis, was linked to a missense DCLRE1C variant. The investigators catalogued 150 to 200 TCR beta chains as cytomegalovirus-associated.

PCR was performed using 60 Vbeta and 13 Jbeta primers. Some clones are missing from TCRdb's copy, which holds only in-frame ones; the method was immunoSEQ multiplex PCR. Here the sample spans more than 150,000 clones, roughly four fifths being singletons. What was sequenced was PBMCs. The chain combines TRBV15 with TRBJ1-2; D is uncertain. The TCR sequence derives from a young man in good health and CMV-seronegative. The CDR3 is CATSRVGGMGGYTF. In nucleotides, the CDR3 is TGTGCCACCAGCAGAGTCGGAGGAATGGGTGGCTACACCTTC.